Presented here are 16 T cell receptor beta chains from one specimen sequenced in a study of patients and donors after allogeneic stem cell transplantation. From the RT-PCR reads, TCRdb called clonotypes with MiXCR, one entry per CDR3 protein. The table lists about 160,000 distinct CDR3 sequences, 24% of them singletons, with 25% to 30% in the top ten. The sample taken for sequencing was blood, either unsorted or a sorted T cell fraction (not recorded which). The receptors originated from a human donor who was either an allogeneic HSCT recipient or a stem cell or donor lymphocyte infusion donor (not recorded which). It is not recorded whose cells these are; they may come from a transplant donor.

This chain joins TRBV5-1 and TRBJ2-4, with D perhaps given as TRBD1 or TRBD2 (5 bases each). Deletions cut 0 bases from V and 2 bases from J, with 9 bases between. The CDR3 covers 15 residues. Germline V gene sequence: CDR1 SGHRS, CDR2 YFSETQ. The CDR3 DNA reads TGCGCCAGCAGCTTGGCCGGGGCGACCAAAAACATTCAGTACTTC. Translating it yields CASSLAGATKNIQYF. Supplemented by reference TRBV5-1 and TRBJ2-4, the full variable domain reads KAGVTQTPRYLIKTRGQQVTLSCSPISGHRSVSWYQQTPGQGLQFLFEYFSETQRNKGNFPGRFSGRQFSNSRSEMNVSTLELGDSALYLCASSLAGATKNIQYFGAGTRLSVL.

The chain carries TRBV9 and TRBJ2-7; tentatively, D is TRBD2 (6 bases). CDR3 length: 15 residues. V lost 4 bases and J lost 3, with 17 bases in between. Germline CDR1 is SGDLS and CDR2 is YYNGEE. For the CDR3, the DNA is TGTGCCAGCAGCCCGATGGGAGGAGGGTTCTACGAGCAGTACTTC. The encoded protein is CASSPMGGGFYEQYF.

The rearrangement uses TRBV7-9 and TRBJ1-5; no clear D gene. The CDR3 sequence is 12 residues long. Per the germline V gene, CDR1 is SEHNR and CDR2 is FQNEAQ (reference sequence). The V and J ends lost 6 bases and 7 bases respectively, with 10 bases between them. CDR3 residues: CASSQMEQPQHF. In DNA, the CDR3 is TGTGCCAGCAGTCAAATGGAGCAGCCCCAGCATTTT.

The CDR3 loop is CASRNGQGALPQHF. Here the CDR3 DNA reads TGTGCCAGCAGAAATGGCCAGGGGGCATTGCCCCAGCATTTT. The chain recombines TRBV2 with TRBJ1-5, with 8 bases identical to TRBD1. Germline CDR1 reads SNHLY; CDR2 reads FYNNEI. The CDR3 spans 14 residues. V gave up 6 bases and J gave up 9 bases; unmatched junction bases: 10.

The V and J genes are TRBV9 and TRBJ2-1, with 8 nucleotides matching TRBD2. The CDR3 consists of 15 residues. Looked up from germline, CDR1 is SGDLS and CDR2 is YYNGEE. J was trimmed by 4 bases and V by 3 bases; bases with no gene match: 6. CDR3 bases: TGTGCCAGCAGCGCCGGGACTAGGGCTTACAATGAGCAGTTCTTC. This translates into CASSAGTRAYNEQFF.

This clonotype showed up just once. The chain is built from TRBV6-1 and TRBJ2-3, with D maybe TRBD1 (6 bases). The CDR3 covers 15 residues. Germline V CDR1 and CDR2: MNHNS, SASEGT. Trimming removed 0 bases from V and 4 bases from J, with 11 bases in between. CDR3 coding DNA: TGTGCCAGCAGTGAAGCAACAGGGCGCCCAGATACGCAGTATTTT. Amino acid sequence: CASSEATGRPDTQYF.

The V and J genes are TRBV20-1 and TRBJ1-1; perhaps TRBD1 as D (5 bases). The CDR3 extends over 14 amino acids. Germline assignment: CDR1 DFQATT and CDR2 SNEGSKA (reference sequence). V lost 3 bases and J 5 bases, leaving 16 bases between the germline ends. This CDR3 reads CSASETGLGTEAFF. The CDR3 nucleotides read TGCAGTGCTAGTGAAACGGGGCTCGGGACTGAAGCTTTCTTT.

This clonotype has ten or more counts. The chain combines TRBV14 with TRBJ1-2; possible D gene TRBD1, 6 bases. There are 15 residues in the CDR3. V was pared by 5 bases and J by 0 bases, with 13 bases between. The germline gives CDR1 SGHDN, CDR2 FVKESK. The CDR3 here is CASSLTGYTNYGYTF. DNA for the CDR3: TGTGCCAGCAGCTTAACAGGGTATACTAACTATGGCTACACCTTC.

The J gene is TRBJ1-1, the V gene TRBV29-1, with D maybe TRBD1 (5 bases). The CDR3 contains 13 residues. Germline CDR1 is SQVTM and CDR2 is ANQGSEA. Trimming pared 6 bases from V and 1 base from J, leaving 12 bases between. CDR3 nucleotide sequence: TGCAGCGTCCGGGGCCGGCAGAACACTGAAGCTTTCTTT. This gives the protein CSVRGRQNTEAFF.

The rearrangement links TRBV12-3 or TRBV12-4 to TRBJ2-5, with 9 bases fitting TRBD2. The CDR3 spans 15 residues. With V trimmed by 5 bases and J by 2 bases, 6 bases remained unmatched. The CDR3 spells CASSPLAGEQETQYF. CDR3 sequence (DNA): TGTGCCAGCAGTCCCTTAGCGGGGGAGCAAGAGACCCAGTACTTC.

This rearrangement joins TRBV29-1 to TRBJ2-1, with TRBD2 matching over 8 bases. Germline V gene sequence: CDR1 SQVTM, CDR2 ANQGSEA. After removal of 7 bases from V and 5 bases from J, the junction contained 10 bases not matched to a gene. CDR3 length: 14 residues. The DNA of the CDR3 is TGCAGCGGATCGGGACTAGATGAGAACAATGAGCAGTTCTTC. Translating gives CSGSGLDENNEQFF.

In DNA form, the CDR3 reads TGTGCCAGCAGGATCTCATCTAGCGGACGAGATAGCACAGATACGCAGTATTTT. It yields the protein CASRISSSGRDSTDTQYF. The chain joins TRBV7-9 to TRBJ2-3, with 7 positions matching TRBD2. The J segment lost 0 bases and the V segment lost 6 bases, leaving 15 bases of the junction unmatched. The germline gives CDR1 SEHNR, CDR2 FQNEAQ (reference sequence). The CDR3 has 18 residues. Full variable domain (missing parts from reference TRBV7-9 and TRBJ2-3): DTGVSQNPRHKITKRGQNVTFRCDPISEHNRLYWYRQTLGQGPEFLTYFQNEAQLEKSRLLSDRFSAERPKGSFSTLEIQRTEQGDSAMYLCASRISSSGRDSTDTQYFGPGTRLTVL.

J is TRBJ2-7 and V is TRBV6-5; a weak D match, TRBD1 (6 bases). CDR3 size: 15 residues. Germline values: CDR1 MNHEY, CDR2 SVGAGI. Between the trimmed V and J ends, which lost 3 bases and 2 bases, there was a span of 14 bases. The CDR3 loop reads CASSYGGRSPYEQYF. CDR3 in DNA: TGTGCCAGCAGTTATGGGGGCCGGAGTCCCTACGAGCAGTACTTC.

CDR3 in amino acids: CASTLLAGGGNEQFF. The CDR3 DNA reads TGTGCCAGCACCTTACTAGCGGGTGGGGGCAATGAGCAGTTCTTC. V gene TRBV12-3 or TRBV12-4 combines with J gene TRBJ2-1; 9 nucleotides agree with TRBD2. Germline trimming cut 7 bases from V and 6 bases from J; bases unmatched to any gene: 10. The CDR3 covers 15 residues.

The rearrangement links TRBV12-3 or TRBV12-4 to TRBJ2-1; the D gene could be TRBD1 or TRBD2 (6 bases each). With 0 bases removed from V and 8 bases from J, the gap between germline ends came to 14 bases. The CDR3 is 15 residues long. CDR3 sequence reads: CASSLAGGPIDEQFF. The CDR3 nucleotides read TGTGCCAGCAGTTTAGCGGGGGGCCCTATCGATGAGCAGTTCTTC.

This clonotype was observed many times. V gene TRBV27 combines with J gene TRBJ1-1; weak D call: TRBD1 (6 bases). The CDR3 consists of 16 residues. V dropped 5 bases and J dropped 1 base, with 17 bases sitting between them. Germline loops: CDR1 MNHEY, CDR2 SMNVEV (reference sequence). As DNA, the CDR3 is TGTGCCAGCAGTCCGTCCCCGGACAGCTGGAACACTGAAGCTTTCTTT. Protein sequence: CASSPSPDSWNTEAFF.